The 27 T cell receptor beta chains below come from one sample, sequenced in a study of T cell responses to AZD1222 COVID-19 vaccine. The method was immunoSEQ multiplex PCR; TCRdb's version includes in-frame clones alone and lacks a portion of them. The sample consists of approximately 26,000 clones, about 88% of them appearing once. The starting material was peripheral blood, obtained 28 days after the second AZD1222 dose. These receptors were collected from an adult who received the AZD1222 COVID-19 vaccine.

J is TRBJ1-1 and V is TRBV5-6, with D perhaps TRBD1 (6 bases). V was trimmed by 1 base and J by 4 bases, leaving 17 bases between them. Germline CDR1 reads SGHDT; CDR2 reads YYEEEE. The CDR3 loop spans 16 amino acids. The DNA of the CDR3 is TGTGCCAGCAGCTTGCGGAGGTGGGGGGCGAGCACTGAAGCTTTCTTT. It translates to CASSLRRWGASTEAFF.

V usage is TRBV2 and J usage is TRBJ1-1; possible D gene TRBD1, 5 bases. Looked up from germline, CDR1 is SNHLY and CDR2 is FYNNEI. Trimming left V 9 bases short and J 3 bases short, with 11 bases between. The CDR3 runs to 12 residues. CDR3 bases: TGTGCCAGTCGGGGCATGGACACTGAAGCTTTCTTT. This codes for CASRGMDTEAFF.

The chain employs TRBV19 and TRBJ2-1; D is unclear. The CDR3 covers 16 residues. Germline V gene lookup returns CDR1 LNHDA and CDR2 SQIVND (reference sequence). Trimming cost V 3 bases and J 0 bases, with 12 bases left between them. CDR3 region: CASSIDKQRSYNEQFF. CDR3 sequence (DNA): TGTGCCAGTAGTATCGACAAACAACGCTCCTACAATGAGCAGTTCTTC.

The rearrangement joins TRBV18 to TRBJ1-4; no clear D. The germline V and J ends were trimmed by 2 bases and 0 bases, with 7 bases remaining between them. CDR1 is KGHSH, CDR2 LQKENI, per germline. The CDR3 is 15 amino acids. The DNA for the CDR3 is TGTGCCAGCTCACCAGGGCCCCCAACTAATGAAAAACTGTTTTTT. Its translation: CASSPGPPTNEKLFF.

The sample holds a few counts of this clone. This chain uses TRBV28 with TRBJ2-1; 9 bases align to TRBD2. Germline values: CDR1 MDHEN, CDR2 SYDVKM. The J segment lost 9 bases and the V segment lost 4 bases, leaving 10 bases of the junction unmatched. CDR3 length: 15 amino acids. Written as DNA, the CDR3 is TGTGCCAGCAGTTCGCAACCAGCGGGGGGTCGTGAGCAGTTCTTC. It encodes CASSSQPAGGREQFF.

V is TRBV14 and J is TRBJ2-2, with 12 bases fitting TRBD2. CDR1 is SGHDN, CDR2 FVKESK, per germline. The V segment lost 2 bases and the J segment 11 bases; nucleotides outside the gene matches: 3. This CDR3 contains 14 residues. The CDR3: CASSQRLAGEELFF. For the CDR3, the DNA is TGTGCCAGCAGCCAAAGACTAGCGGGGGAAGAGCTGTTTTTT.

This chain links TRBV27 with TRBJ2-1, with TRBD1 as a possible D gene (6 bases). Trimming pared 6 bases from V and 2 bases from J, leaving 14 bases between. This CDR3 has 15 residues. CDR1 is MNHEY, CDR2 SMNVEV, per germline (reference sequence). The CDR3 region has the DNA TGTGCCAGCAGAGAGGGGGACGGACCCTACAATGAGCAGTTCTTC. Amino acid sequence: CASREGDGPYNEQFF.

The chain combines TRBV19 with TRBJ2-2; 8 bases align to TRBD1. This CDR3 is built from 16 residues. Germline V lookup: CDR1 LNHDA, CDR2 SQIVND (reference sequence). V shed 7 bases, J shed 6 bases, and the junction held 13 bases outside the gene matches. CDR3 region: CASNPRQGNFAGELFF. The CDR3 coding sequence is TGTGCCAGTAATCCGCGACAGGGGAATTTTGCCGGGGAGCTGTTTTTT.

The chain carries TRBV5-6 and TRBJ1-3; D not certain. Germline values: CDR1 SGHDT, CDR2 YYEEEE. The CDR3 spans 12 residues. V was cut by 4 bases and J by 0 bases, with 2 bases left in between. Here the CDR3 DNA reads TGTGCCAGCAGCGCCTCTGGAAACACCATATATTTT. Protein: CASSASGNTIYF. Filled out from reference TRBV5-6 and TRBJ1-3, the complete variable domain reads DAGVTQSPTHLIKTRGQQVTLRCSPKSGHDTVSWYQQALGQGPQFIFQYYEEEERQRGNFPDRFSGHQFPNYSSELNVNALLLGDSALYLCASSASGNTIYFGEGSWLTVV.

The V call is TRBV5-8, the J call TRBJ2-3, with 10 bases matching TRBD1. V shed 3 bases and J 4 bases; nucleotides not matched to a gene: 8. There are 16 residues in the CDR3. Per germline, CDR1 SGHTS and CDR2 YDEGEE. CDR3 in amino acids: CASSWTETGGADTQYF. The CDR3 coding sequence is TGTGCCAGCAGCTGGACCGAGACAGGGGGCGCAGATACGCAGTATTTT.

The chain has TRBV5-1 and TRBJ2-5, with 9 bases identical to TRBD1. The CDR3 covers 16 residues. The trim removed 1 base at V and 2 bases at J, leaving 6 bases unmatched. Germline V CDR1 and CDR2: SGHRS, YFSETQ. The CDR3 loop is CASSLLTGGRQETQYF. Here the CDR3 DNA reads TGCGCCAGCAGCTTGCTTACAGGGGGCCGGCAAGAGACCCAGTACTTC. Together with reference TRBV5-1 and TRBJ2-5, the CDR3 gives the full variable domain: KAGVTQTPRYLIKTRGQQVTLSCSPISGHRSVSWYQQTPGQGLQFLFEYFSETQRNKGNFPGRFSGRQFSNSRSEMNVSTLELGDSALYLCASSLLTGGRQETQYFGPGTRLLVL.

The chain employs TRBV6-5 and TRBJ2-7, with a possible D match to TRBD1 (6 bases). Germline values: CDR1 MNHEY, CDR2 SVGAGI. V shed 2 bases and J shed 3 bases, with 14 bases lying between them. This CDR3 is 15 amino acids long. The CDR3 sequence is CASSYGGRGVYEQYF. CDR3 in DNA: TGTGCCAGCAGTTACGGGGGCAGGGGCGTCTACGAGCAGTACTTC.

This sequence joins TRBV15 and TRBJ2-5; D not certain. The CDR3 covers 13 residues. The V and J ends lost 0 bases and 3 bases respectively, with 5 bases between them. In germline, CDR1 is LNHNV, CDR2 YYDKDF (reference sequence). CDR3 coding DNA: TGTGCCACCAGCAGAGATTTGGAAGAGACCCAGTACTTC. Its protein is CATSRDLEETQYF.

This chain links TRBV9 with TRBJ2-2, with TRBD1 identical over 7 bases. Germline loops: CDR1 SGDLS, CDR2 YYNGEE. This CDR3 comprises 16 residues. V shed 0 bases and J 1 base; nucleotides not matched to a gene: 3. The CDR3 DNA follows: TGTGCCAGCAGCGTAGCCGGGACAGTGAACACCGGGGAGCTGTTTTTT. It is translated as CASSVAGTVNTGELFF.

The CDR3 sequence: CASSTDGGASYNEQFF. CDR3 bases: TGTGCCAGCAGCACCGACGGCGGAGCCTCCTACAATGAGCAGTTCTTC. The rearrangement joins TRBV13 to TRBJ2-1; D ambiguous. V was trimmed by 5 bases and J by 0 bases, leaving 14 bases between them. The CDR3 is 16 residues long. The germline gives CDR1 PRHDT, CDR2 FYEKMQ (reference sequence).

CDR3 protein: CASSWARTPNTEAFF. The CDR3 DNA reads TGTGCCAGCAGCTGGGCCAGGACTCCGAACACTGAAGCTTTCTTT. V is TRBV11-1 and J is TRBJ1-1; D is unresolved. Trimming shortened V by 4 bases and J by 1 base, and 13 bases separated the two germline ends. Germline assignment: CDR1 SGHAT and CDR2 FQDESV (reference sequence). This CDR3 region has 15 residues.

This clone was observed once. The chain has TRBV10-3 and TRBJ2-4; TRBD1 matches 10 bases. Germline V CDR1 and CDR2: ENHRY, SYGVKD. This CDR3 comprises 16 residues. The J segment lost 2 bases and the V segment lost 6 bases, leaving 7 bases of the junction unmatched. CDR3 loop: CAIRAGTGDPKNIQYF. In DNA form, the CDR3 reads TGTGCCATCAGAGCAGGGACAGGGGACCCCAAAAACATTCAGTACTTC.

This clone appeared a few times. The chain carries TRBV5-6 and TRBJ1-3; unclear D gene. The germline V and J ends were trimmed by 2 bases and 0 bases, with 6 bases remaining between them. CDR3 length: 14 residues. From germline, CDR1 is SGHDT and CDR2 YYEEEE. The CDR3 coding sequence is TGTGCCAGCAGCTTAACCTACTCTGGAAACACCATATATTTT. Its translation: CASSLTYSGNTIYF. The full variable domain, completed using reference TRBV5-6 and TRBJ1-3, is DAGVTQSPTHLIKTRGQQVTLRCSPKSGHDTVSWYQQALGQGPQFIFQYYEEEERQRGNFPDRFSGHQFPNYSSELNVNALLLGDSALYLCASSLTYSGNTIYFGEGSWLTVV.

This chain's CDR3 is CASSLGLAETDTQYF. CDR3 nucleotides: TGCGCCAGCAGCTTGGGGCTAGCGGAGACAGATACGCAGTATTTT. V is TRBV5-1 and J is TRBJ2-3, with TRBD2 matching over 7 bases. The germline V gene has CDR1 SGHRS and CDR2 YFSETQ. The CDR3 has 15 residues. The J segment lost 3 bases and the V segment lost 0 bases, leaving 4 bases of the junction unmatched.

V usage is TRBV28 and J usage is TRBJ2-1; the D gene is possibly TRBD2 (6 bases). Per germline, CDR1 MDHEN and CDR2 SYDVKM. CDR3 length equals 16 residues. Trimming took off 7 bases at V and 7 bases at J, with 23 bases between the two ends. CDR3 bases: TGTGCCAGCAACCAGGAGGGTGGCAGTGGCCCTAATGAGCAGTTCTTC. Its protein is CASNQEGGSGPNEQFF. Complete variable domain (other parts from reference TRBV28 and TRBJ2-1): DVKVTQSSRYLVKRTGEKVFLECVQDMDHENMFWYRQDPGLGLRLIYFSYDVKMKEKGDIPEGYSVSREKKERFSLILESASTNQTSMYLCASNQEGGSGPNEQFFGPGTRLTVL.

The genes are TRBV2 and TRBJ2-2; D not resolved. V lost 6 bases to trimming and J lost 4 bases, with 9 bases between them. The CDR3 is 13 residues long. Per the germline V gene, CDR1 is SNHLY and CDR2 is FYNNEI. CDR3 DNA: TGTGCCAGCAGGGCAGGCCCCACCGGGGAGCTGTTTTTT. Its translation: CASRAGPTGELFF.

This rearrangement joins TRBV7-9 to TRBJ1-6, with D hard to call. Trimming stripped 5 bases from V and 6 bases from J, with 8 bases between. Germline V lookup: CDR1 SEHNR, CDR2 FQNEAQ (reference sequence). The CDR3 is 13 amino acids. In DNA form, the CDR3 reads TGTGCCAGCAGCGAACACCCTAATTCACCCCTCCACTTT. It yields the protein CASSEHPNSPLHF.

V and J are TRBV7-8 and TRBJ1-1, with unresolved D. V lost 1 base and J lost 1, with 4 bases in between. Germline loops: CDR1 SGHVS, CDR2 FQNEAQ. CDR3 size: 13 residues. CDR3 in DNA: TGTGCCAGCAGCTTAGTGGGGAACACTGAAGCTTTCTTT. Protein: CASSLVGNTEAFF.

This sequence joins TRBV5-6 and TRBJ2-3; 8 nucleotides line up with TRBD1. This CDR3 has 18 amino acids. Trimming at V came to 4 bases and at J to 3 bases, leaving 16 bases not matched to a gene. Germline V CDR1 and CDR2: SGHDT, YYEEEE. CDR3 loop: CASSPRGFRTGWTDTQYF. The CDR3 DNA follows: TGTGCCAGCAGCCCGCGGGGCTTTAGGACAGGGTGGACAGATACGCAGTATTTT.

The chain employs TRBV19 and TRBJ2-1, with 14 bases matching TRBD2. V shed 3 bases, J shed 0 bases, and the junction held 13 bases outside the gene matches. This CDR3 is built from 21 residues. The germline V gene encodes CDR1 LNHDA and CDR2 SQIVND (reference sequence). The CDR3 DNA reads TGTGCCAGTAGTATCAAACCGACGGGACTAGCGGGGGAAAGCTCCTACAATGAGCAGTTCTTC. Residues: CASSIKPTGLAGESSYNEQFF.

The chain links TRBV5-6 to TRBJ1-3; maybe TRBD1 (6 bases). This CDR3 region has 13 residues. Per germline, CDR1 SGHDT and CDR2 YYEEEE. V lost 2 bases and J lost 3, with 6 bases in between. CDR3 nucleotide sequence: TGTGCCAGCAGCTTAGGGGGTGGAAACACCATATATTTT. This codes for CASSLGGGNTIYF.

The V call is TRBV6-6, the J call TRBJ2-6, with 15 bases that match TRBD2. V trimming: 5 bases; J trimming: 0 bases; junction bases outside the gene matches: 5. The germline gives CDR1 MNHNY, CDR2 SVGAGI (reference sequence). CDR3 length: 19 residues. CDR3 region: CASSRGLAGGVSGANVLTF. The CDR3 coding sequence is TGTGCCAGCAGTCGGGGACTAGCGGGGGGCGTCTCTGGGGCCAACGTCCTGACTTTC.